This TCR beta chain was documented in a study of T cell repertoires in cytomegalovirus infection. Trimming cost V 0 bases and J 8 bases, with 16 bases left between them. Germline V gene sequence: CDR1 SGHVS, CDR2 FQNEAQ. CDR3 length: 16 residues. One entry per CDR3 protein results from TCRdb running MiXCR on the reads. The sample includes about 830,000 distinct CDR3 sequences, over 25% seen only once; the top ten take about an eighth. Concerning this clonotype itself: Its antigen remains unknown.

This specimen consisted of cultured CD8+ T cells from PBMCs, obtained from culture after CMV antigen stimulation. This chain connects TRBV7-8 to TRBJ1-4, with D perhaps TRBD1 (5 bases). This clonotype was obtained from a human donor in good health (CMV status not recorded). Some clones in this sample may be carry-over from other donors' samples. The CDR3 DNA sequence: TGTGCCAGCAGCTTAGCCCCGTTTGGGGCGTTAGAAAAACTGTTTTTT. It translates to CASSLAPFGALEKLFF.